Here is one T cell receptor (beta chain) with its context. Antigen unknown. Using immunoSEQ multiplex PCR, the repertoire was profiled, and TCRdb retains in-frame clones only, with some absent. The table includes 23,000 or so clones, around 89% detected once. The sample comes from a study of T cells in localized non-small cell lung cancer. Study conclusions and caveats: Of the top 100 tumor clones, median about 53 were in adjacent lung, approximately 29 among its top 100. Longer overall survival was associated with a higher density of T cells in the blood. Heterogeneity stays possible, as sequencing covered only one tumor region.

Germline loops: CDR1 SGHNT, CDR2 YENEEA. Trimming pared 5 bases from V and 3 bases from J, leaving 25 bases between. This CDR3 comprises 18 residues. The rearrangement uses TRBV11-3 and TRBJ1-1; maybe TRBD1 (6 bases). The starting material was peripheral blood mononuclear cells, obtained before any cancer treatment. This receptor was obtained from a woman aged 40-70 years with stage III lung adenocarcinoma. CDR3 sequence reads: CASSLGLRGGASDTEAFF. The CDR3 region has the DNA TGTGCCAGCAGCCTAGGATTGAGGGGGGGCGCGTCGGACACTGAAGCTTTCTTT.